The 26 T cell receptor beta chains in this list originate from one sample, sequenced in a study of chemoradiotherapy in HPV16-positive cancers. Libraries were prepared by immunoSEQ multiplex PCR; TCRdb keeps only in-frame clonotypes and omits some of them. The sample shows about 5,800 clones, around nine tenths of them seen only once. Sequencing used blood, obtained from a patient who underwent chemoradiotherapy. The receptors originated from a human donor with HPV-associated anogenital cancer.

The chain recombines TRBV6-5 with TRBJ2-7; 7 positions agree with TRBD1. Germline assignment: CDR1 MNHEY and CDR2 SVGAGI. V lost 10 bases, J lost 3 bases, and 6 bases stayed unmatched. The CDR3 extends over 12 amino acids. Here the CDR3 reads CATINRGYEQYF. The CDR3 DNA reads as TGTGCCACGATAAACAGGGGCTACGAGCAGTACTTC.

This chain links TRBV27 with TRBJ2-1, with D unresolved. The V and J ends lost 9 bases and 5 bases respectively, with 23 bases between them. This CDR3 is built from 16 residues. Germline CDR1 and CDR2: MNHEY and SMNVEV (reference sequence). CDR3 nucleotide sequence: TGTGCCAGTCGGCCTGGGGATTGGGGAATAAACAATGAGCAGTTCTTC. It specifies CASRPGDWGINNEQFF.

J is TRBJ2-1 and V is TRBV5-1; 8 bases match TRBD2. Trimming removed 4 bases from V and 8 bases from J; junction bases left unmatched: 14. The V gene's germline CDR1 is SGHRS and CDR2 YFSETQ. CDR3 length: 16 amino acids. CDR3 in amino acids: CASSRASGGPGDEQFF. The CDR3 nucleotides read TGCGCCAGCAGCCGAGCCTCGGGAGGGCCAGGGGATGAGCAGTTCTTC.

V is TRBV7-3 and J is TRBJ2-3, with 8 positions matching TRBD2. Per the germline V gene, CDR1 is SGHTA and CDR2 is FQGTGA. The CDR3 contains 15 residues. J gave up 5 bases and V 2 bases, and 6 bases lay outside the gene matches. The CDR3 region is CASSLAGGLGDTQYF. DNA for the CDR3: TGTGCCAGCAGCTTAGCGGGGGGCCTCGGAGATACGCAGTATTTT.

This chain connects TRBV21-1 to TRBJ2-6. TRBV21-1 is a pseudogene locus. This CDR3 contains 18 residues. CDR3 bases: TGTGCCAGCAGCAAGCCACAGGAAAGGAGGTCTGGGGCCAACGTCCTGACTTTC. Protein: CASSKPQERRSGANVLTF.

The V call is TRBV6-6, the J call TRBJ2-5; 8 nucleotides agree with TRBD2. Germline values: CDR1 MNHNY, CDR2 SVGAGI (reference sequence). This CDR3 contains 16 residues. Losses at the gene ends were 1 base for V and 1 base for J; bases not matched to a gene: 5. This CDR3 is CASSYYGSGVQETQYF. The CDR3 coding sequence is TGTGCCAGCAGTTACTATGGTAGCGGGGTCCAAGAGACCCAGTACTTC.

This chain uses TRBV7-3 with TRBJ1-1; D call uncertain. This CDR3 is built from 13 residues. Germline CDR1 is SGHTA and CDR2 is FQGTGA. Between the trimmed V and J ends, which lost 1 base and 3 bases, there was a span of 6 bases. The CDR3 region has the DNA TGTGCCAGCAGCTTAAGGGGTGACACTGAAGCTTTCTTT. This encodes CASSLRGDTEAFF.

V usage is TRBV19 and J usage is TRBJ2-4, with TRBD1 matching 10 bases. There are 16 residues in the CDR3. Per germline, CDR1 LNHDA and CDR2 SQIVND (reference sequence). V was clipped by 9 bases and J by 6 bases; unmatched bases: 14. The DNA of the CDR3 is TGTGCCAGCAGCCGGATGGGACAGGGGATAGGAAACATTCAGTACTTC. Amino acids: CASSRMGQGIGNIQYF.

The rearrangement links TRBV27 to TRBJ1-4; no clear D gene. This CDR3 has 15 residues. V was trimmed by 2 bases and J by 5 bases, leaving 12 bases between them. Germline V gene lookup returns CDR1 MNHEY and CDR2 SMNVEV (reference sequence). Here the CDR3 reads CASSLDGRVNEKLFF. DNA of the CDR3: TGTGCCAGCAGTTTAGACGGGAGGGTGAATGAAAAACTGTTTTTT.

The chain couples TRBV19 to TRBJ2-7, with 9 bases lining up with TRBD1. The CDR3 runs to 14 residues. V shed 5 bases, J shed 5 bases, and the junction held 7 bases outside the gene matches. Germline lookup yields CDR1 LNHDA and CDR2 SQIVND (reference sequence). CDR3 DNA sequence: TGTGCCAGTAGTGCCGGGACAGGGTGGGACGAGCAGTACTTC. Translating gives CASSAGTGWDEQYF.

The CDR3 DNA sequence: TGTGCCAGCAGGCCCGGACAGCTCACCGGGGAGCTGTTTTTT. Translating it yields CASRPGQLTGELFF. The chain has TRBV6-6 and TRBJ2-2; TRBD1 is a possible D gene (6 bases). The CDR3 spans 14 residues. Germline CDR1 is MNHNY and CDR2 is SVGAGI (reference sequence). Trimming removed 6 bases at V and 4 bases at J, with 12 bases between.

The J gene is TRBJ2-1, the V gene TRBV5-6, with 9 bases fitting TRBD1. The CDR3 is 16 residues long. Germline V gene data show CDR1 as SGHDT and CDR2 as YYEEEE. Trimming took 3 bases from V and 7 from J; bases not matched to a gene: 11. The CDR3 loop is CASSSSGTGHHNEQFF. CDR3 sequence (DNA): TGTGCCAGCAGCTCATCTGGGACAGGGCATCATAATGAGCAGTTCTTC.

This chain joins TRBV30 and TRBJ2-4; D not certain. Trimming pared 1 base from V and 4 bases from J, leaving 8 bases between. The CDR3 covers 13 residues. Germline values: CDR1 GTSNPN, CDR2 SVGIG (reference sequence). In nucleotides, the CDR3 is TGTGCCTGGAGTGAGGAGCTGAAAAACATTCAGTACTTC. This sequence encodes CAWSEELKNIQYF. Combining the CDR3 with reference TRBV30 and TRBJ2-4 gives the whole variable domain SQTIHQWPATLVQPVGSPLSLECTVEGTSNPNLYWYRQAAGRGLQLLFYSVGIGQISSEVPQNLSASRPQDRQFILSSKKLLLSDSGFYLCAWSEELKNIQYFGAGTRLSVL.

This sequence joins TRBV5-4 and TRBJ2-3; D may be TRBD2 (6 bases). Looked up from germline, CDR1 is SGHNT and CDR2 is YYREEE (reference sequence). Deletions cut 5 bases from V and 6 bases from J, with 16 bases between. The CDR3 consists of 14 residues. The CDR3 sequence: CASRFGGSGDTQYF. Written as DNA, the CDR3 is TGTGCCAGCAGGTTTGGGGGAAGCGGGGATACGCAGTATTTT.

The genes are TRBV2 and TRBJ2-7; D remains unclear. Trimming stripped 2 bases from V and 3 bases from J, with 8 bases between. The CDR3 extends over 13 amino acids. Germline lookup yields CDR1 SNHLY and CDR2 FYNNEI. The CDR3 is CASSELTVYEQYF. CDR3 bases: TGTGCCAGCAGTGAATTAACGGTCTACGAGCAGTACTTC.

The CDR3 nucleotides are TGTGCCAGCAGTGGACAGGGATCGAACACTGAAGCTTTCTTT. The encoded protein is CASSGQGSNTEAFF. This rearrangement joins TRBV2 to TRBJ1-1, with 7 bases fitting TRBD1. V dropped 4 bases and J dropped 1; count of bases not matched to a gene: 3. CDR3 length: 14 amino acids. The V gene's germline CDR1 is SNHLY and CDR2 FYNNEI.

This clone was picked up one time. The CDR3 coding sequence is TGTGCCAGCAGCACAACTAGCGGGGGCCCAGAGACCCAGTACTTC. Encoded protein: CASSTTSGGPETQYF. The rearrangement joins TRBV9 to TRBJ2-5, with 11 bases that match TRBD2. V lost 4 bases, J lost 4 bases, and 6 bases stayed unmatched. Germline values: CDR1 SGDLS, CDR2 YYNGEE. This CDR3 contains 15 residues.

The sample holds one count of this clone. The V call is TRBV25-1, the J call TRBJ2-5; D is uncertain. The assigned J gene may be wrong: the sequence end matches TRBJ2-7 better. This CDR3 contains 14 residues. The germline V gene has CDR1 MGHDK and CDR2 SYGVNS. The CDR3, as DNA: TGTGCCAGCAGTGAATTTGGACCGAACTACGAGCAGTACTTC. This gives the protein CASSEFGPNYEQYF.

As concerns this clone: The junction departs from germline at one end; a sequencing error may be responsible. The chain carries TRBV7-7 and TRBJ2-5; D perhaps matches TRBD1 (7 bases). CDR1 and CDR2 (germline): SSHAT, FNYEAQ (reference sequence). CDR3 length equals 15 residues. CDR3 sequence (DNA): TGTGCTAGCAGCTTAGGGGGGACAGTCGAGGGGACCCAGTACTTC. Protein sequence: CASSLGGTVEGTQYF. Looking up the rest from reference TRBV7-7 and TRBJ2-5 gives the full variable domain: GAGVSQSPRYKVTKRGQDVTLRCDPISSHATLYWYQQALGQGPEFLTYFNYEAQPDKSGLPSDRFSAERPEGSISTLTIQRTEQRDSAMYRCASSLGGTVEGTQYFGPGTRLLVL.

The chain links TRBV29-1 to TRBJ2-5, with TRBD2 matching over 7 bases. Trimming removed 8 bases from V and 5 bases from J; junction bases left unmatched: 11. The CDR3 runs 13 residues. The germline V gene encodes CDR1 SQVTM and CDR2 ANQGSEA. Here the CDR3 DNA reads TGCAGCTTCCTAACCCACGGGGGGGAGACCCAGTACTTC. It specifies CSFLTHGGETQYF.

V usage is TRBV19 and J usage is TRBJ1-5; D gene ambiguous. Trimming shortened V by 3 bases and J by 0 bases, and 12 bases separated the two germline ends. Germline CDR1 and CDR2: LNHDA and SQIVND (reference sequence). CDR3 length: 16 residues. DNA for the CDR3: TGTGCCAGTAGTATCCCTCTTGGCCTTAGCAATCAGCCCCAGCATTTT. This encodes CASSIPLGLSNQPQHF.

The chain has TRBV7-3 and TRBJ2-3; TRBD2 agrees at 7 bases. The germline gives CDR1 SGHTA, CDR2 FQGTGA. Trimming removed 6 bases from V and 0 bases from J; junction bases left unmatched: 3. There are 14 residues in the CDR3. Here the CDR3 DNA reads TGTGCCAGCAGTTCGGGGGGTAGCACAGATACGCAGTATTTT. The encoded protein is CASSSGGSTDTQYF.

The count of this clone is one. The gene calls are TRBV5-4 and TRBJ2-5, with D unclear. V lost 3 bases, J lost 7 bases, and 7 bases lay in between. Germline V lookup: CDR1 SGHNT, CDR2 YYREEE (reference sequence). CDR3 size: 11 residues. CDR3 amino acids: CASSSDLTQYF. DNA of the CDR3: TGTGCCAGCAGCTCGGACCTGACCCAGTACTTC.

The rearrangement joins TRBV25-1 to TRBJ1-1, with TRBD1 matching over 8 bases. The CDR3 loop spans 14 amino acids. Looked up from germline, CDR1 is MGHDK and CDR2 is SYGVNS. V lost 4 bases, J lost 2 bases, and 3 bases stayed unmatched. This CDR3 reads CASSGPGGNTEAFF. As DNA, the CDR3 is TGTGCCAGCAGTGGACCAGGGGGCAACACTGAAGCTTTCTTT.

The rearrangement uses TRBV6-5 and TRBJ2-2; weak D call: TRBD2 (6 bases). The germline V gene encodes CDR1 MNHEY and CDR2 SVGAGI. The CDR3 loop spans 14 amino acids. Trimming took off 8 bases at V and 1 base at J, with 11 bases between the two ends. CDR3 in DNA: TGTGCCAGCGGAGGGATCTTGAACACCGGGGAGCTGTTTTTT. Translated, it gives CASGGILNTGELFF.

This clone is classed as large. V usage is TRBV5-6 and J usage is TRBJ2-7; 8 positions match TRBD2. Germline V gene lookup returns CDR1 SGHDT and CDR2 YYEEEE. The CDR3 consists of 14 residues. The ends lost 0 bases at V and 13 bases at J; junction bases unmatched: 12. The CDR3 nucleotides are TGTGCCAGCAGCTTGGACGGGGACCGGGAGGGCCGATACTTC. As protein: CASSLDGDREGRYF.